This T cell receptor (beta chain) was captured by sequencing in a study of monozygotic twins with inflammatory bowel disease. Study-wide points: Any single strong signal or clonotype tied to IBD lacked support.

Looked up from germline, CDR1 is SGHRS and CDR2 is YFSETQ. CDR3 length equals 16 residues. TCRdb re-called the 5' RACE reads, yielding one record per CDR3 amino acid sequence without DNA. The sample includes more than 300,000 distinct CDR3 sequences. With regard to this clonotype: Its target is unknown.

The chain joins TRBV5-1 to TRBJ2-1; TCRdb designates TRBD1, a call that cannot be tested without DNA. The origin of this receptor is a human donor with ulcerative colitis or Crohn's disease, or a healthy co-twin of an affected twin (not recorded which). Sequencing used blood. This chain's CDR3 is CASSLQGGESYNEQFF.